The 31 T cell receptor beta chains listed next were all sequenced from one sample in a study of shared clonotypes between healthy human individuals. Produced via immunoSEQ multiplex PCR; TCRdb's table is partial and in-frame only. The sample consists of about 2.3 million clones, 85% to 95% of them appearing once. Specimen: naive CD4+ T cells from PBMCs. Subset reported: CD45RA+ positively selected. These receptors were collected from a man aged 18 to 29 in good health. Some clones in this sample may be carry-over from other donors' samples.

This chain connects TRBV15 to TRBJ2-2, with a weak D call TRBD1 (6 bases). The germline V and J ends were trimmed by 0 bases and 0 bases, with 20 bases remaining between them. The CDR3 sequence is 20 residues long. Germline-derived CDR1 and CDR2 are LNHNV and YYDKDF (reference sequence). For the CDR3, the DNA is TGTGCCACCAGCAGAGAGGGACCGGGACATCGATTCGCGAACACCGGGGAGCTGTTTTTT. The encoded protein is CATSREGPGHRFANTGELFF.

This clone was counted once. CDR3: CASSDQGQDTEAFF. The CDR3 region has the DNA TGCGCCAGCAGCGACCAAGGACAGGACACTGAAGCTTTCTTT. The chain links TRBV5-1 to TRBJ1-1; 7 nucleotides agree with TRBD1. The CDR3 is 14 residues long. Germline V CDR1 and CDR2: SGHRS, YFSETQ. The V gene end was trimmed by 4 bases and the J gene end by 3 bases; junction bases not matched to a gene: 6.

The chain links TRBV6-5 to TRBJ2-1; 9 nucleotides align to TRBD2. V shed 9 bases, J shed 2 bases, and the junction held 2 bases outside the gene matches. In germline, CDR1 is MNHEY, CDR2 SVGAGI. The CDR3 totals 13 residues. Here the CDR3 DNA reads TGTGCCAGTCAGCGGGAGGCCTACAATGAGCAGTTCTTC. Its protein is CASQREAYNEQFF.

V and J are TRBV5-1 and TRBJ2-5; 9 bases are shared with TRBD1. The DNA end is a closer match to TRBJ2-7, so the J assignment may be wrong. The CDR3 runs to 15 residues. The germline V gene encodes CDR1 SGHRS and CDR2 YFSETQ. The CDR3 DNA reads TGCGCCAGCAGCTTCGGGACAGGGACCTCTCGCGAGCAGTACTTC. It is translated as CASSFGTGTSREQYF.

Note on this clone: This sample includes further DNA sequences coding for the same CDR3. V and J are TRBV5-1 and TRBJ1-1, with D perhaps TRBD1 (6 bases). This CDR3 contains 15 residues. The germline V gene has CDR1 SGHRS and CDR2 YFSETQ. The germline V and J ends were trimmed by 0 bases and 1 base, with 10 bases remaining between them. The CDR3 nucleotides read TGCGCCAGCAGCTTGGTCGGCAGGGGGAACACTGAAGCTTTCTTT. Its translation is CASSLVGRGNTEAFF.

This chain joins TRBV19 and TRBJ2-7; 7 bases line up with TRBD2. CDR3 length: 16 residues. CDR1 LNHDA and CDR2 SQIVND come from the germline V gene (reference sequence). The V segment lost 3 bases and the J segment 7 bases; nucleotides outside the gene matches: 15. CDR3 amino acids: CASSIRLAAPSVEQYF. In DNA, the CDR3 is TGTGCCAGTAGTATTCGTCTAGCGGCACCATCGGTGGAGCAGTACTTC.

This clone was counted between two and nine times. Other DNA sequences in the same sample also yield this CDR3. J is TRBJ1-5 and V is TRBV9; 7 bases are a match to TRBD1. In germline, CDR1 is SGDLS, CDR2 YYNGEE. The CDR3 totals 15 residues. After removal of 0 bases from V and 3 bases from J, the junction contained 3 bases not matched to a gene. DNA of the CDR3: TGTGCCAGCAGCGTAGCGGGGACAGACAATCAGCCCCAGCATTTT. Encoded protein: CASSVAGTDNQPQHF.

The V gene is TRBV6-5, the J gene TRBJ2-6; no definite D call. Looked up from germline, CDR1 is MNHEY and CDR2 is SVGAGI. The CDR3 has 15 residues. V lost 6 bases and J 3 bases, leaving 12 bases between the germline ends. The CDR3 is CASRAETVGANVLTF. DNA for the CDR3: TGTGCCAGCAGGGCGGAGACCGTTGGGGCCAACGTCCTGACTTTC.

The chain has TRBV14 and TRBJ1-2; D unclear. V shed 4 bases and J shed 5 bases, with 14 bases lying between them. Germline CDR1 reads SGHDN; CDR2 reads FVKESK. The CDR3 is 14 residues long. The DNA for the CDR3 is TGTGCCAGCAGCCCATATGGTGTACAGTATGGCTACACCTTC. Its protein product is CASSPYGVQYGYTF.

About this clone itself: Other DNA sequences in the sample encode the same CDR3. The CDR3 spells CSAGSSDTQYF. As DNA, the CDR3 is TGCAGTGCTGGGAGTTCAGATACGCAGTATTTT. The rearrangement links TRBV20-1 to TRBJ2-3; perhaps TRBD2 as D (5 bases). V lost 5 bases to trimming and J lost 4 bases, with 7 bases between them. The CDR3 is made up of 11 amino acids. Germline CDR1 DFQATT, CDR2 SNEGSKA (reference sequence).

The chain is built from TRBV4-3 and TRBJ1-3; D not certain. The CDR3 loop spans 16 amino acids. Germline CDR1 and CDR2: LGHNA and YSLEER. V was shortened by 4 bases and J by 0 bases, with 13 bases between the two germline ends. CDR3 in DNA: TGCGCCAGCAGCCTAAGCCCGGTGAACTCTGGAAACACCATATATTTT. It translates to CASSLSPVNSGNTIYF.

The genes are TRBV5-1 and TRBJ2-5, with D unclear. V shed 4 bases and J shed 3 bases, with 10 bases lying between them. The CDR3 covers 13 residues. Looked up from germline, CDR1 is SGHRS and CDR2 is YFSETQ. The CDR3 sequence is CASSPLSEETQYF. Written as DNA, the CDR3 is TGCGCCAGCAGCCCCCTAAGTGAAGAGACCCAGTACTTC. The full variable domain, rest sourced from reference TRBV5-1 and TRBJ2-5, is KAGVTQTPRYLIKTRGQQVTLSCSPISGHRSVSWYQQTPGQGLQFLFEYFSETQRNKGNFPGRFSGRQFSNSRSEMNVSTLELGDSALYLCASSPLSEETQYFGPGTRLLVL.

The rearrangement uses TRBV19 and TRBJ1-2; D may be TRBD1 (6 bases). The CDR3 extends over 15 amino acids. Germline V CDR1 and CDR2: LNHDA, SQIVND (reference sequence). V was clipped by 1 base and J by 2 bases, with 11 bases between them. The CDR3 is CASSIGTESNYGYTF. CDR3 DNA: TGTGCCAGTAGTATAGGGACAGAGTCCAACTATGGCTACACCTTC.

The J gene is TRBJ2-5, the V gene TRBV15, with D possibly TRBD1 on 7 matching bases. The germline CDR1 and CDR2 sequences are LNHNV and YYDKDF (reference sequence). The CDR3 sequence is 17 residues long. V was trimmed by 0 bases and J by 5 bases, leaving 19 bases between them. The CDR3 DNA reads TGTGCCACCAGCAGAGATAACGGGCCCCCAGGGGGGGAGACCCAGTACTTC. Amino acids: CATSRDNGPPGGETQYF.

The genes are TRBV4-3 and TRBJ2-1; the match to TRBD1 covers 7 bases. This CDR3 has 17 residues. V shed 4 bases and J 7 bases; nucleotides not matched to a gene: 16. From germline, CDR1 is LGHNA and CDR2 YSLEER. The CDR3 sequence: CASSLRTGSEIPNEQFF. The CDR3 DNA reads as TGCGCCAGCAGCCTAAGGACAGGTTCAGAAATTCCGAATGAGCAGTTCTTC.

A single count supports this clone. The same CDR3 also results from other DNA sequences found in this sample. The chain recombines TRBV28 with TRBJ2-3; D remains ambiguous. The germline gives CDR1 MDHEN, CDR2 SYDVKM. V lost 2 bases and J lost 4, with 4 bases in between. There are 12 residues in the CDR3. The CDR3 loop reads CASSLNADTQYF. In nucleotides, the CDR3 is TGTGCCAGCAGTTTAAATGCAGATACGCAGTATTTT. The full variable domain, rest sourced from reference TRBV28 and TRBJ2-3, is DVKVTQSSRYLVKRTGEKVFLECVQDMDHENMFWYRQDPGLGLRLIYFSYDVKMKEKGDIPEGYSVSREKKERFSLILESASTNQTSMYLCASSLNADTQYFGPGTRLTVL.

The CDR3 DNA sequence: TGCAGCGTTGGCCCGAGTGGAGGGGGCCGGACTGAAGCTTTCTTT. This encodes CSVGPSGGGRTEAFF. The rearrangement links TRBV29-1 to TRBJ1-1; TRBD1 aligns across 7 bases. The CDR3 is made up of 15 amino acids. Germline V gene sequence: CDR1 SQVTM, CDR2 ANQGSEA. V shed 4 bases, J shed 5 bases, and the junction held 13 bases outside the gene matches.

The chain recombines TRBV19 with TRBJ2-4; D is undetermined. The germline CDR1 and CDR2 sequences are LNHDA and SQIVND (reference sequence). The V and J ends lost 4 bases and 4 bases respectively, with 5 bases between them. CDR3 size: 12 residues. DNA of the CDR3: TGTGCCAGTAGTAGCCAGAAAAACATTCAGTACTTC. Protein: CASSSQKNIQYF.

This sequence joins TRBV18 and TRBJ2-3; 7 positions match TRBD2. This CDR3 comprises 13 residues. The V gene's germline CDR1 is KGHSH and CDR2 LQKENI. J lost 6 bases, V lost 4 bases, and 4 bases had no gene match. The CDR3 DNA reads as TGTGCCAGCTCACTAGCGGGCGAGGATACGCAGTATTTT. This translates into CASSLAGEDTQYF.

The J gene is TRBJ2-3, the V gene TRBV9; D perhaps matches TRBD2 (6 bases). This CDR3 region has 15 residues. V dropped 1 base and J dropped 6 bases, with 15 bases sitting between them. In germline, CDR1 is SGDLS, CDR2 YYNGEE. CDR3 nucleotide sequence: TGTGCCAGCAGCGTATTCTCGCGGGATCTGGATACGCAGTATTTT. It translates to CASSVFSRDLDTQYF.

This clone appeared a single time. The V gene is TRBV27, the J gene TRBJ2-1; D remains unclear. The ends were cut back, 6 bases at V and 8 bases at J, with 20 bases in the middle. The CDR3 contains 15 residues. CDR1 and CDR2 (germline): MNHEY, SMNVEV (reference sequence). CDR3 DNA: TGTGCCAGCAGCACGCGGACCTCCCTACTTTATGAGCAGTTCTTC. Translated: CASSTRTSLLYEQFF.

CDR3 sequence: CSVLPRGAPYGDTQYF. CDR3 sequence (DNA): TGCAGCGTTCTCCCGCGCGGAGCGCCCTATGGAGATACGCAGTATTTT. The V call is TRBV29-1, the J call TRBJ2-3; D ambiguous. V was pared by 5 bases and J by 5 bases, with 23 bases between. Germline loops: CDR1 SQVTM, CDR2 ANQGSEA. The CDR3 runs to 16 residues.

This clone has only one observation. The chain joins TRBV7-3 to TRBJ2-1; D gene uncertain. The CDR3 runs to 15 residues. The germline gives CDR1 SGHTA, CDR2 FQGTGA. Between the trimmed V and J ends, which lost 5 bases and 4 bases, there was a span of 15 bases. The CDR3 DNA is TGTGCCAGCAGCGCCGCTAGTAACTCATACAATGAGCAGTTCTTC. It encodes CASSAASNSYNEQFF.

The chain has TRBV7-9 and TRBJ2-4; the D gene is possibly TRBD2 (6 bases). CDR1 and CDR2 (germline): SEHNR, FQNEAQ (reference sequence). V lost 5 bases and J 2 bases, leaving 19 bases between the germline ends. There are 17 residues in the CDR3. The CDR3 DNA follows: TGTGCCAGCAGCCACCCAGGAGGGAAGGAAACCAAAAACATTCAGTACTTC. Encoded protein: CASSHPGGKETKNIQYF.

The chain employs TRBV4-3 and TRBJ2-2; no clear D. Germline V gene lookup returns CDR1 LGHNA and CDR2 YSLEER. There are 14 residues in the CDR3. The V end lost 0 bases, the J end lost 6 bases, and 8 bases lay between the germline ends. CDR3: CASSQEPGSGELFF. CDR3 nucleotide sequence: TGCGCCAGCAGCCAAGAACCTGGGTCCGGGGAGCTGTTTTTT.

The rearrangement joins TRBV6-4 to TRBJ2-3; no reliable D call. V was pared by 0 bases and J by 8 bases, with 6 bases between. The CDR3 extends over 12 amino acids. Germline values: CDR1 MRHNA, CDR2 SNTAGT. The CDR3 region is CASSDSSSTQYF. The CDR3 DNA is TGTGCCAGCAGTGACTCCAGCAGTACGCAGTATTTT.

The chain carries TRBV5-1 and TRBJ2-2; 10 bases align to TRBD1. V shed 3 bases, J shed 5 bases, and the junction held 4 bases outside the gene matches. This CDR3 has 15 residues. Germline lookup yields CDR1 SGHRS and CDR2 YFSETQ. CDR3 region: CASSWDRGDTGELFF. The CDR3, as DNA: TGCGCCAGCAGCTGGGACAGGGGTGATACCGGGGAGCTGTTTTTT.

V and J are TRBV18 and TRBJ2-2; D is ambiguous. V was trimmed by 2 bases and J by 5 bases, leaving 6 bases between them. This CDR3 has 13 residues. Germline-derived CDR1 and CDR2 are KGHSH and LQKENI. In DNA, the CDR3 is TGTGCCAGCTCACCAACAGTAACCGGGGAGCTGTTTTTT. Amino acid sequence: CASSPTVTGELFF.

The chain's CDR3 is CATSKGLAGGGETQYF. The CDR3 DNA is TGTGCCACCAGCAAGGGACTAGCGGGAGGTGGGGAGACCCAGTACTTC. The chain has TRBV15 and TRBJ2-5, with 15 nucleotides matching TRBD2. V was pared by 4 bases and J by 5 bases, with 5 bases of the junction left unmatched. The CDR3 has 16 amino acids. The germline CDR1 and CDR2 sequences are LNHNV and YYDKDF (reference sequence). Variable domain in full (rest from reference TRBV15 and TRBJ2-5): DAMVIQNPRYQVTQFGKPVTLSCSQTLNHNVMYWYQQKSSQAPKLLFHYYDKDFNNEADTPDNFQSRRPNTSFCFLDIRSPGLGDTAMYLCATSKGLAGGGETQYFGPGTRLLVL.

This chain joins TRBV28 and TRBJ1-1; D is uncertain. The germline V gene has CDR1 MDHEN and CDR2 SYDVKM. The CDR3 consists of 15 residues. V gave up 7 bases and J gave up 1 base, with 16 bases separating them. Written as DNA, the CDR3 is TGTGCCAGCACGGGGAACTCGGGTAAGAACACTGAAGCTTTCTTT. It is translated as CASTGNSGKNTEAFF.

CDR3 sequence: CSVVQGVGGEQYF. The DNA for the CDR3 is TGCAGCGTTGTTCAGGGGGTGGGGGGCGAGCAGTACTTC. The V and J genes are TRBV29-1 and TRBJ2-5; a weak D match, TRBD1 (7 bases). The end of the DNA fits TRBJ2-7 better, so the J call may be wrong. CDR1 is SQVTM and CDR2 is ANQGSEA in the germline V gene. CDR3 length equals 13 residues.